This T cell receptor (beta chain) was recovered during a study of T-cell memory formation after mild COVID-19. At the level of the study: Largely, the TCR clusters proved donor specific.

CDR3 length: 16 residues. The J segment lost 5 bases and the V segment lost 4 bases, leaving 8 bases of the junction unmatched. CDR1 and CDR2 from the germline V gene are LGHNA and YNFKEQ. TCRdb re-called the 5' RACE reads with MiXCR, one entry per CDR3 protein. The sample records tens of thousands of distinct CDR3 sequences, about 23% being singletons. The sequence derives from a man aged 18 to 35 who had mild COVID-19 (a few samples of this study predate the infection). Cell type and time point are not known. The sample consisted of PBMCs or a T cell subset sorted from them (not recorded which). The chain recombines TRBV4-2 with TRBJ2-7; 13 bases fit TRBD2. The CDR3 nucleotides are TGTGCCAGCAGCCCCCCCTCGGGACTAGCGGGGCACGAGCAGTACTTC. Amino acid sequence: CASSPPSGLAGHEQYF.